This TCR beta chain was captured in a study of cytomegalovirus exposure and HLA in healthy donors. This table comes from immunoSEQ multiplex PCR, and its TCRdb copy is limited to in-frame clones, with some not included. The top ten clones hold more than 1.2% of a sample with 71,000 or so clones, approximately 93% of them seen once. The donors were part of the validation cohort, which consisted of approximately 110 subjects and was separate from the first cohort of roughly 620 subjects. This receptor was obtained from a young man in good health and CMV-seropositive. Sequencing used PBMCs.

CDR3 loop: CASSPPDSPNQPQHF. The CDR3 DNA reads TGTGCCAGCTCACCACCAGACAGCCCAAATCAGCCCCAGCATTTT. This chain links TRBV18 with TRBJ1-5, with TRBD1 as a possible D gene (5 bases). Germline values: CDR1 KGHSH, CDR2 LQKENI. V dropped 0 bases and J dropped 4 bases, with 10 bases sitting between them. This CDR3 is 15 amino acids long.